This is a list of T cell receptor beta chains from one sample in a study of cytomegalovirus exposure and HLA in healthy donors. TCRdb keeps only in-frame clones here, not all; method: immunoSEQ multiplex PCR. The sample has tens of thousands of clones, 80% to 90% seen once. Sequenced: PBMCs. These receptors all stem from a man between 65 and 85 years old in good health and CMV-seropositive. CDR3s include the opening cysteine and the closing phenylalanine or tryptophan. Each record gives: J gene, clone size, V gene, D gene, CDR3 protein, CDR3 DNA. D genes are given only for firm matches. Not every row has a clone size; where given, it reads once, few, many or a size class.

TRBJ2-4	NA	TRBV7-9	TRBD1	CASSLPPGQSAKNIQYF	TGTGCCAGCAGCTTACCCCCGGGACAGTCAGCCAAAAACATTCAGTACTTC
TRBJ2-7	NA	TRBV15	TRBD2	CATSTGTSRDEQYF	TGTGCCACCAGTACAGGGACTAGCAGGGACGAGCAGTACTTC
TRBJ2-7	few	TRBV25-1	TRBD2	CASSETGTSGKSSYEQYF	TGTGCCAGCAGTGAAACCGGGACTAGCGGGAAAAGCTCCTACGAGCAGTACTTC
TRBJ1-1	NA	TRBV5-1	TRBD1	CASSVGQGAFTEAFF	TGCGCCAGCAGCGTGGGACAGGGGGCTTTTACTGAAGCTTTCTTT
TRBJ2-5	NA	TRBV28	TRBD2	CASSTGTSVETQYF	TGTGCCAGCAGTACCGGGACTAGCGTTGAGACCCAGTACTTC
TRBJ2-2	NA	TRBV4-2	NA	CASSQDGGPRSGELFF	TGTGCCAGCAGCCAAGATGGAGGGCCCAGGTCAGGGGAGCTGTTTTTT
TRBJ2-7	once	TRBV11-2	NA	CASGQPSSYEQYF	TGTGCCAGCGGACAGCCGAGCTCCTACGAGCAGTACTTC
TRBJ1-2	NA	TRBV11-2	NA	CASSPSGIYGYTF	TGTGCCAGCAGCCCCTCAGGCATCTATGGCTACACCTTC
TRBJ2-7	NA	TRBV5-1	NA	CASSQTQGFGEQYF	TGCGCCAGCAGCCAAACACAGGGTTTTGGCGAGCAGTACTTC
TRBJ1-1	NA	TRBV27	NA	CASSAVRATEAFF	TGTGCCAGCAGTGCGGTCAGGGCCACTGAAGCTTTCTTT
TRBJ1-1	NA	TRBV5-1	NA	CASSAIQGPGTEAFF	TGCGCCAGCAGCGCCATACAGGGCCCGGGCACTGAAGCTTTCTTT
TRBJ2-7	NA	TRBV5-6	NA	CASSLNYEQYF	TGTGCCAGCAGCTTAAACTACGAGCAGTACTTC
TRBJ1-3	NA	TRBV10-3	NA	CAISRNTAGNTIYF	TGTGCCATCAGCCGAAATACCGCGGGAAACACCATATATTTT
TRBJ2-3	NA	TRBV7-2	NA	CASSLRPPRDTQYF	TGTGCCAGCAGCTTAAGGCCCCCTAGGGATACGCAGTATTTT
TRBJ1-4	few	TRBV6-6	NA	CASSYSAGANEKLFF	TGTGCCAGCAGTTACTCGGCAGGGGCTAATGAAAAACTGTTTTTT
TRBJ1-1	NA	TRBV10-3	NA	CAIREDKFEAFF	TGTGCCATCAGAGAAGACAAGTTTGAAGCTTTCTTT
TRBJ2-2	NA	TRBV4-2	NA	CASSQDNRGAGELFF	TGTGCCAGCAGCCAAGATAACCGGGGGGCGGGGGAGCTGTTTTTT
TRBJ1-1	NA	TRBV5-1	NA	CASSLTGQNTEAFF	TGCGCCAGCAGCTTAACAGGGCAGAACACTGAAGCTTTCTTT
TRBJ2-3	NA	TRBV5-6	TRBD1	CASSLDRGPTDTQYF	TGTGCCAGCAGCCTGGACAGGGGGCCAACAGATACGCAGTATTTT
TRBJ1-1	once	TRBV2	TRBD1	CASSSGGHTEAFF	TGTGCCAGCAGTTCAGGGGGCCATACTGAAGCTTTCTTT
TRBJ2-7	once	TRBV6-1	NA	CASSADTYEQYF	TGTGCCAGCAGTGCCGACACCTACGAGCAGTACTTC
TRBJ1-2	NA	TRBV6-5	NA	CASREGTYGYTF	TGTGCCAGCAGGGAAGGGACTTATGGCTACACCTTC
TRBJ2-1	NA	TRBV21-1	NA	CASSKRTGTSGSSYNEQFF	TGTGCCAGCAGCAAAAGGACCGGGACTAGCGGGAGCTCCTACAATGAGCAGTTCTTC
TRBJ1-2	NA	TRBV5-4	NA	CASSLVTGNYGYTF	TGTGCCAGCAGCTTGGTTACGGGAAACTATGGCTACACCTTC
TRBJ1-2	once	TRBV7-2	TRBD1	CASSLYGTENYGYTF	TGTGCCAGCAGCTTATATGGGACAGAAAACTATGGCTACACCTTC
TRBJ2-3	few	TRBV4-1	TRBD2	CASSQAGTSGSTDTQYF	TGCGCCAGCAGCCAAGCCGGGACTAGCGGGAGCACAGATACGCAGTATTTT
TRBJ2-2	few	TRBV4-1	TRBD2	CASSQEGITSANTGELFF	TGCGCCAGCAGCCAAGAGGGGATAACTAGCGCTAACACCGGGGAGCTGTTTTTT
TRBJ2-3	NA	TRBV5-1	NA	CASRAFGLADTQYF	TGCGCCAGCAGAGCCTTCGGCTTAGCGGATACGCAGTATTTT
TRBJ2-7	NA	TRBV29-1	NA	CSVEIAAYEQYF	TGCAGCGTTGAAATAGCGGCCTACGAGCAGTACTTC
TRBJ2-6	NA	TRBV28	TRBD1	CASRSGGSGANVLTF	TGTGCCAGCAGGTCAGGGGGCTCTGGGGCCAACGTCCTGACTTTC
TRBJ1-2	NA	TRBV10-3	NA	CAISDLGPSFSYGYTF	TGTGCCATCAGTGACCTTGGGCCCTCATTTTCCTATGGCTACACCTTC
TRBJ1-3	NA	TRBV11-2	NA	CASSEGVFGNTIYF	TGTGCCAGCAGCGAAGGGGTTTTCGGTAACACCATATATTTT
TRBJ2-3	NA	TRBV10-3	NA	CAISGGLGGVTDTQYF	TGTGCCATCAGCGGAGGGCTCGGGGGAGTAACAGATACGCAGTATTTT
TRBJ2-6	once	TRBV6-4	TRBD1	CASSQDRVNSGANVLTF	TGTGCCAGCAGCCAGGACAGGGTGAACTCTGGGGCCAACGTCCTGACTTTC
TRBJ1-5	NA	TRBV19	TRBD1	CASISGTGQQPQHF	TGTGCCAGTATATCCGGGACAGGTCAACAGCCCCAGCATTTT
TRBJ1-2	NA	TRBV11-2	NA	CASSLVAGIGNNYGYTF	TGTGCCAGCAGCTTAGTGGCGGGGATTGGGAATAACTATGGCTACACCTTC
TRBJ2-1	NA	TRBV11-3	NA	CASSPNYAGEQFF	TGTGCCAGCAGCCCCAATTATGCGGGTGAGCAGTTCTTC
TRBJ2-7	NA	TRBV5-1	TRBD2	CASSLGLANYEQYF	TGCGCCAGCAGCTTGGGACTAGCGAACTACGAGCAGTACTTC
TRBJ1-1	NA	TRBV19	NA	CASSIWGVTEAFF	TGTGCCAGTAGTATCTGGGGCGTCACTGAAGCTTTCTTT
TRBJ2-7	once	TRBV27	TRBD1	CASSWTGVGYEQYF	TGTGCCAGCAGTTGGACAGGGGTTGGCTACGAGCAGTACTTC
TRBJ2-5	NA	TRBV7-8	NA	CASSYGTVQETQYF	TGTGCCAGCAGCTATGGTACGGTGCAAGAGACCCAGTACTTC
TRBJ1-3	NA	TRBV18	NA	CASSPPSGSGNTIYF	TGTGCCAGCTCACCACCGTCAGGGTCTGGAAACACCATATATTTT
TRBJ2-7	NA	TRBV25-1	TRBD1	CASSGWTGGSYEQYF	TGTGCCAGCAGTGGATGGACAGGGGGTTCCTACGAGCAGTACTTC
TRBJ1-2	medium-sized	TRBV4-3	NA	CASSQARVSYGYTF	TGCGCCAGCAGCCAAGCGAGGGTTAGCTATGGCTACACCTTC
TRBJ2-7	few	TRBV7-2	NA	CASALTGAHEQYF	TGTGCCAGCGCCCTAACGGGAGCCCACGAGCAGTACTTC
TRBJ2-5	NA	TRBV6-1	NA	CASRKGEQTQYF	TGTGCCAGCAGGAAAGGGGAACAGACCCAGTACTTC
TRBJ1-1	NA	TRBV19	TRBD1	CASSIGTGRSTEAFF	TGTGCCAGTAGTATAGGGACAGGGAGGAGTACTGAAGCTTTCTTT
TRBJ2-5	NA	TRBV5-6	TRBD1	CASSLGQGVETQYF	TGTGCCAGCAGCTTGGGACAGGGGGTTGAGACCCAGTACTTC
TRBJ2-3	few	TRBV7-9	NA	CASSLAGRDVDTQYF	TGTGCCAGCAGCTTAGCGGGGCGGGACGTAGATACGCAGTATTTT
TRBJ2-2	NA	TRBV7-3	TRBD1	CASSLGGQGAGELFF	TGTGCCAGCAGCCTAGGGGGACAGGGCGCCGGGGAGCTGTTTTTT
TRBJ2-1	NA	TRBV25-1	TRBD2	CASSELGGSSYNEQFF	TGTGCCAGCAGTGAATTAGGCGGGAGCTCCTACAATGAGCAGTTCTTC
TRBJ2-3	few	TRBV6-6	TRBD2	CASFGGGPADTQYF	TGTGCCAGCTTCGGGGGAGGGCCTGCTGATACGCAGTATTTT
TRBJ1-6	NA	TRBV6-5	NA	CASSYSAGHDNSPLHF	TGTGCCAGCAGTTACTCAGCGGGACACGATAATTCACCCCTCCACTTT
TRBJ2-1	NA	TRBV4-1	NA	CASSPPTVNEQFF	TGCGCCAGCAGCCCGCCAACTGTGAATGAGCAGTTCTTC
TRBJ1-3	once	TRBV28	NA	CASSHIDRTGNTIYF	TGTGCCAGCAGTCACATCGACAGAACTGGAAACACCATATATTTT
TRBJ2-7	NA	TRBV18	NA	CASSPPSSYEQYF	TGTGCCAGCTCACCCCCGAGCTCCTACGAGCAGTACTTC
TRBJ1-3	once	TRBV7-9	NA	CASSLGATRAAGYF	TGTGCCAGCAGCTTAGGGGCGACTCGGGCCGCGGGGTATTTT
TRBJ1-1	few	TRBV10-1	TRBD1	CASSDAGGPGTEAFF	TGCGCCAGCAGTGATGCAGGGGGCCCTGGCACTGAAGCTTTCTTT
TRBJ1-1	NA	TRBV18	NA	CASSPQGREDTEAFF	TGTGCCAGCTCACCCCAGGGCAGGGAGGACACTGAAGCTTTCTTT
TRBJ2-1	NA	TRBV9	NA	CASSTGLGSYNEQFF	TGTGCCAGCAGCACGGGTCTAGGATCCTACAATGAGCAGTTCTTC